The 30 T cell receptor beta chains below all came from one sample that was sequenced in a study of T cell responses to AZD1222 COVID-19 vaccine. The protocol was immunoSEQ multiplex PCR, while the TCRdb copy is restricted to in-frame clones and leaves out a portion. The sample contains approximately 100,000 clones, 87% of which appear only once. This material consisted of peripheral blood, taken 28 days after the second AZD1222 dose. Source of these receptors: an adult who received the AZD1222 COVID-19 vaccine.

The V and J genes are TRBV5-1 and TRBJ1-2; D perhaps matches TRBD1 (5 bases). CDR1 is SGHRS, CDR2 YFSETQ, per germline. V lost 4 bases and J 2 bases, leaving 9 bases between the germline ends. The CDR3 has 13 amino acids. The CDR3 nucleotides are TGCGCCAGCAGCCCGGACACAAACTATGGCTACACCTTC. It yields the protein CASSPDTNYGYTF.

The V and J genes are TRBV27 and TRBJ1-1; D is possibly TRBD1 (6 bases). CDR3 length: 13 residues. Per germline, CDR1 MNHEY and CDR2 SMNVEV (reference sequence). Deletions cut 4 bases from V and 6 bases from J, with 12 bases between. The CDR3 sequence: CASSSYRDSEAFF. As DNA, the CDR3 is TGTGCCAGCAGTTCCTACAGGGATTCTGAAGCTTTCTTT.

The chain carries TRBV7-9 and TRBJ2-1, with D tentatively TRBD1 (6 bases). This CDR3 is 16 amino acids long. Trimming took off 6 bases at V and 0 bases at J, with 15 bases between the two ends. Germline V gene data show CDR1 as SEHNR and CDR2 as FQNEAQ (reference sequence). CDR3 amino acids: CASSSGQQSSYNEQFF. CDR3 in DNA: TGTGCCAGCAGTTCCGGACAGCAGAGCTCCTACAATGAGCAGTTCTTC.

V is TRBV29-1 and J is TRBJ2-3; TRBD2 matches 8 bases. Trimming cost V 6 bases and J 0 bases; bases outside gene matches: 20. Germline assignment: CDR1 SQVTM and CDR2 ANQGSEA. This CDR3 is built from 19 residues. In DNA form, the CDR3 reads TGCAGCGTCTACGCAACCGGGACTAGGATTGTATGGAGCACAGATACGCAGTATTTT. Protein sequence: CSVYATGTRIVWSTDTQYF.

V and J are TRBV28 and TRBJ1-1, with D unresolved. The germline CDR1 and CDR2 sequences are MDHEN and SYDVKM. This CDR3 spans 14 amino acids. Trimming stripped 3 bases from V and 3 bases from J, with 11 bases between. CDR3 sequence (DNA): TGTGCCAGCAGTTTTGGGGAATTGGACACTGAAGCTTTCTTT. As protein: CASSFGELDTEAFF.

The chain recombines TRBV3-1 (or the pseudogene TRBV3-2) with TRBJ1-3; no clear D gene. The germline gives CDR1 LGHDT, CDR2 YNNKEL (reference sequence). The CDR3 has 14 amino acids. The germline V and J ends were trimmed by 4 bases and 0 bases, with 7 bases remaining between them. CDR3 protein: CASSPASSGNTIYF. CDR3 nucleotides: TGTGCCAGCAGCCCGGCCAGCTCTGGAAACACCATATATTTT.

The rearrangement links TRBV10-1 to TRBJ2-7; D gene ambiguous. Looked up from germline, CDR1 is WNHNN and CDR2 is SYGVQD (reference sequence). The CDR3 is made up of 10 amino acids. V lost 7 bases to trimming and J lost 7 bases, with 8 bases between them. The CDR3 protein is CASISREQYF. CDR3 nucleotide sequence: TGCGCCAGCATATCTCGGGAGCAGTACTTC.

This chain uses TRBV6-5 with TRBJ2-1, with 8 bases that match TRBD2. CDR3 size: 14 residues. V lost 6 bases, J lost 6 bases, and 7 bases stayed unmatched. Germline CDR1 reads MNHEY; CDR2 reads SVGAGI. CDR3 nucleotides: TGTGCCAGCAGAAACGGACTAGCCTTCAATGAGCAGTTCTTC. It yields the protein CASRNGLAFNEQFF.

This chain uses TRBV21-1 with TRBJ2-3; the D call of TRBD2 is as the table states it, not checked on the DNA. TRBV21-1 is a pseudogene. This CDR3 comprises 17 residues. CDR3 loop: CASKRREGLDCTDTQYF. DNA for the CDR3: TGTGCCAGCAAGCGGCGGGAGGGCCTCGATTGCACAGATACGCAGTATTTT.

The chain joins TRBV19 to TRBJ2-7, with D possibly matching TRBD1 (5 bases). CDR3 length equals 16 residues. Trimming shortened V by 5 bases and J by 6 bases, and 23 bases separated the two germline ends. Germline V gene sequence: CDR1 LNHDA, CDR2 SQIVND (reference sequence). DNA for the CDR3: TGTGCCAGTAGTTCCCCATCCAGGGCAGGGAAAAGCGAGCAGTACTTC. Amino acids: CASSSPSRAGKSEQYF.

The chain is built from TRBV7-3 and TRBJ2-1, with 10 bases fitting TRBD1. V dropped 4 bases and J dropped 5; count of bases not matched to a gene: 2. CDR3 length equals 14 residues. Germline V gene sequence: CDR1 SGHTA, CDR2 FQGTGA. This CDR3 reads CASSSGQGHNEQFF. The CDR3, as DNA: TGTGCCAGCAGCTCGGGACAGGGGCACAATGAGCAGTTCTTC.

The gene calls are TRBV2 and TRBJ2-3; 10 bases map to TRBD2. The CDR3 consists of 15 residues. Per germline, CDR1 SNHLY and CDR2 FYNNEI. The trim removed 2 bases at V and 5 bases at J, leaving 4 bases unmatched. CDR3 region: CASSETSGNEDTQYF. The CDR3 nucleotides are TGTGCCAGCAGTGAAACTAGCGGGAACGAAGATACGCAGTATTTT.

This chain connects TRBV13 to TRBJ2-7, with TRBD2 identical over 7 bases. CDR3 length: 16 amino acids. Germline V gene lookup returns CDR1 PRHDT and CDR2 FYEKMQ (reference sequence). The V and J ends lost 1 base and 2 bases, in that order; junction bases with no gene match: 8. This CDR3 reads CASSLAGRGIAYEQYF. The CDR3 nucleotides are TGTGCCAGCAGCTTAGCCGGGCGGGGGATCGCCTACGAGCAGTACTTC.

This rearrangement joins TRBV7-3 to TRBJ2-5; TRBD1 aligns across 12 bases. V lost 2 bases, J lost 4 bases, and 2 bases stayed unmatched. This CDR3 contains 15 residues. Germline CDR1 SGHTA, CDR2 FQGTGA. The CDR3 DNA follows: TGTGCCAGCAGCTTAGGGACAGGGGGCGTAGAGACCCAGTACTTC. This sequence encodes CASSLGTGGVETQYF.

This rearrangement joins TRBV11-1 to TRBJ2-5, with 7 bases lining up with TRBD2. The CDR3 covers 15 residues. Looked up from germline, CDR1 is SGHAT and CDR2 is FQDESV (reference sequence). Unmatched junction bases numbered 2, after V lost 0 bases and J lost 1 base. The CDR3 nucleotides read TGTGCCAGCAGCTTAGCTGGGGGGGTCCAAGAGACCCAGTACTTC. Protein sequence: CASSLAGGVQETQYF.

This sequence joins TRBV4-1 and TRBJ2-1; unclear D gene. The CDR3 covers 19 residues. Germline lookup yields CDR1 MGHRA and CDR2 YSYEKL. Trimming removed 0 bases at V and 7 bases at J, with 25 bases between. CDR3 residues: CASSQDPPQANPHGNEQFF. The CDR3, as DNA: TGCGCCAGCAGCCAAGACCCCCCCCAGGCGAACCCACACGGGAATGAGCAGTTCTTC.

The V call is TRBV5-5, the J call TRBJ1-2; D remains ambiguous. The CDR3 spans 15 residues. The germline CDR1 and CDR2 sequences are SGHKS and YYEKEE (reference sequence). V was pared by 5 bases and J by 5 bases, with 19 bases between. The CDR3 loop reads CASRVVMGVGYGYTF. Here the CDR3 DNA reads TGTGCCAGCAGGGTCGTGATGGGTGTTGGATATGGCTACACCTTC.

The chain recombines TRBV30 with TRBJ1-2; the match to TRBD1 covers 8 bases. V shed 0 bases and J 7 bases; nucleotides not matched to a gene: 4. Germline V gene data show CDR1 as GTSNPN and CDR2 as SVGIG (reference sequence). This CDR3 is built from 13 residues. This chain's CDR3 is CAWSVRGPFGYTF. The DNA for the CDR3 is TGTGCCTGGAGTGTCAGGGGGCCTTTTGGCTACACCTTC.

CDR3 amino acids: CAISESSGVSTDTQYF. CDR3 DNA sequence: TGTGCCATCAGTGAGTCGAGCGGAGTTAGCACAGATACGCAGTATTTT. The V and J genes are TRBV10-3 and TRBJ2-3; possibly TRBD2 for D (5 bases). Germline CDR1 and CDR2: ENHRY and SYGVKD. The CDR3 sequence is 16 residues long. The V and J ends lost 0 bases and 0 bases respectively, with 10 bases between them.

The chain recombines TRBV14 with TRBJ2-5; 9 nucleotides match TRBD2. V was pared by 3 bases and J by 4 bases, with 12 bases of the junction left unmatched. The CDR3 is 17 residues long. CDR1 and CDR2 from the germline V gene are SGHDN and FVKESK. The CDR3 nucleotides read TGTGCCAGCAGCCAGCCGTCTTGGCGGGAGGGACGAGAGACCCAGTACTTC. This translates into CASSQPSWREGRETQYF.

The chain combines TRBV19 with TRBJ1-5; D ambiguous. This CDR3 spans 14 amino acids. Germline loops: CDR1 LNHDA, CDR2 SQIVND (reference sequence). With 8 bases removed from V and 2 bases from J, the gap between germline ends came to 13 bases. CDR3 loop: CASCLKGGNQPQHF. The CDR3 coding sequence is TGTGCCAGTTGTTTAAAGGGAGGCAATCAGCCCCAGCATTTT.

The V call is TRBV29-1, the J call TRBJ1-2; the D is unclear. The length of the CDR3 is 12 residues. The germline CDR1 and CDR2 sequences are SQVTM and ANQGSEA. V lost 4 bases and J 5 bases, leaving 11 bases between the germline ends. The CDR3 sequence: CSVAGIGYGYTF. In DNA form, the CDR3 reads TGCAGCGTTGCGGGGATCGGTTATGGCTACACCTTC.

The CDR3 loop reads CATSDPGTSGITNEQFF. CDR3 in DNA: TGTGCCACCAGTGACCCTGGGACTAGCGGGATTACCAATGAGCAGTTCTTC. The V and J genes are TRBV24-1 and TRBJ2-1; 13 bases agree with TRBD2. V was pared by 4 bases and J by 6 bases, with 8 bases of the junction left unmatched. The CDR3 has 17 residues. The germline V gene encodes CDR1 KGHDR and CDR2 SFDVKD.

This chain uses TRBV30 with TRBJ1-5; 7 positions match TRBD1. This CDR3 region has 15 residues. Germline-derived CDR1 and CDR2 are GTSNPN and SVGIG (reference sequence). V shed 4 bases and J 4 bases; nucleotides not matched to a gene: 10. CDR3 in DNA: TGTGCCTGGACTAGGAACAGGGGTAGGAATCAGCCCCAGCATTTT. This translates into CAWTRNRGRNQPQHF.

This chain connects TRBV13 to TRBJ1-4, with 7 bases that match TRBD1. Trimming cost V 5 bases and J 10 bases; bases outside gene matches: 7. Germline V gene sequence: CDR1 PRHDT, CDR2 FYEKMQ (reference sequence). CDR3 length: 13 amino acids. The CDR3 DNA is TGTGCCAGCAGCCCCGGGACAGACTCAAAACTGTTTTTT. This codes for CASSPGTDSKLFF.

This clone was detected a few times. The chain links TRBV5-1 to TRBJ1-4, with 9 bases that match TRBD1. The J segment lost 7 bases and the V segment lost 3 bases, leaving 4 bases of the junction unmatched. Germline lookup yields CDR1 SGHRS and CDR2 YFSETQ. This CDR3 contains 14 residues. CDR3 in DNA: TGCGCCAGCAGCTACGGACAGGGGAGTGAAAAACTGTTTTTT. As protein: CASSYGQGSEKLFF.

In this sample, this clone turned up once. The gene calls are TRBV11-2 and TRBJ1-3; TRBD1 might be the D (5 bases). Trimming left V 2 bases short and J 0 bases short, with 8 bases between. This CDR3 is built from 15 residues. In germline, CDR1 is SGHAT, CDR2 FQNNGV. CDR3 sequence reads: CASSLWGRSGNTIYF. The DNA for the CDR3 is TGTGCCAGCAGCTTATGGGGCCGCTCTGGAAACACCATATATTTT.

The chain combines TRBV30 with TRBJ2-3; a weak D match, TRBD1 (6 bases). This CDR3 spans 20 amino acids. Trimming stripped 4 bases from V and 5 bases from J, with 34 bases between. Germline V gene sequence: CDR1 GTSNPN, CDR2 SVGIG (reference sequence). The CDR3 DNA reads as TGTGCCTGGACTCCAACAGGGATTCCCCGAAGAGGGAAAAAGGAAGATACGCAGTATTTT. Translated: CAWTPTGIPRRGKKEDTQYF.

V and J are TRBV19 and TRBJ1-5; D is ambiguous. This CDR3 is 20 amino acids long. Between the trimmed V and J ends, which lost 3 bases and 0 bases, there was a span of 24 bases. Germline V CDR1 and CDR2: LNHDA, SQIVND (reference sequence). CDR3 DNA: TGTGCCAGTAGTATTCCCCTCTTTCGGGAAATCGATTATAGCAATCAGCCCCAGCATTTT. Translated, it gives CASSIPLFREIDYSNQPQHF. The full variable domain, with the rest looked up from reference TRBV19 and TRBJ1-5, is DGGITQSPKYLFRKEGQNVTLSCEQNLNHDAMYWYRQDPGQGLRLIYYSQIVNDFQKGDIAEGYSVSREKKESFPLTVTSAQKNPTAFYLCASSIPLFREIDYSNQPQHFGDGTRLSIL.

The rearrangement links TRBV3-1 (or the pseudogene TRBV3-2) to TRBJ1-1; D is undetermined. The CDR3 loop spans 18 amino acids. Trimming cost V 1 base and J 0 bases, with 18 bases left between them. CDR1 is LGHDT, CDR2 YNNKEL, per germline (reference sequence). For the CDR3, the DNA is TGTGCCAGCAGCCAAGTACTGATTCATGGCAGGTTGAACACTGAAGCTTTCTTT. Its protein is CASSQVLIHGRLNTEAFF.